The rows below give T cell receptor beta chains drawn from one sample of a study of T cell repertoires in cytomegalovirus infection. Antigen specificity for these receptors is unknown. TCRdb called the reads again in MiXCR, with one record for every CDR3 protein. In the table there are 830,000 or so distinct CDR3 sequences, over 25% of which are singletons. The sample consisted of cultured CD8+ T cells from PBMCs, taken from culture after CMV antigen stimulation. The receptors come from a human donor in good health (CMV status not recorded). Some clones in this sample may be carry-over from other donors' samples. CDR3s include the opening cysteine and the closing phenylalanine or tryptophan. The D gene is left open where the match is weak. Where a row states a size, it is once, few, many or the class of an expanded clone; other rows omit it.

>many|TRBJ1-6|TRBD1|TRBV12-3/TRBV12-4
CASSSGTGPFSYNSPLHF
TGTGCCAGCAGTTCCGGGACAGGCCCTTTCTCCTATAATTCACCCCTCCACTTT
>.|TRBJ2-6|.|TRBV11-2
CASSLKGSYPSGANVLTF
TGTGCCAGCAGCCTCAAGGGGAGTTACCCCTCTGGGGCCAACGTCCTGACTTTC
>.|TRBJ1-1|.|TRBV4-3
CASSQDKGMVEAFF
TGCGCCAGCAGCCAAGATAAGGGAATGGTTGAAGCTTTCTTT
>.|TRBJ1-1|.|TRBV5-5
CASSPMDSTMNTEAFF
TGTGCCAGCAGCCCAATGGACAGCACCATGAACACTGAAGCTTTCTTT
>.|TRBJ1-5|.|TRBV2
CASKATRVHQPQHF
TGTGCCAGCAAGGCCACCCGGGTGCATCAGCCCCAGCATTTT
>.|TRBJ2-1|.|TRBV3-1
CASSQDRVASEQFF
TGTGCCAGCAGCCAAGATCGGGTAGCAAGTGAGCAGTTCTTC
>few|TRBJ2-7|.|TRBV7-9
CASSLVGPGPTTYEQYF
TGTGCCAGCAGCTTAGTAGGGCCGGGTCCTACCACCTACGAGCAGTACTTC
>.|TRBJ2-2|.|TRBV19
CASSSRQLNAGELFF
TGTGCCAGTAGTTCTAGGCAGCTCAACGCCGGGGAGCTGTTTTTT
>.|TRBJ2-6|.|TRBV6-1
CASTSGHTMGGANVLTF
TGTGCCAGCACATCAGGTCACACAATGGGGGGGGCCAACGTCCTGACTTTC
>few|TRBJ1-2|.|TRBV2
CASSEMEISYGYTF
TGTGCCAGCAGTGAAATGGAGATTTCATATGGCTACACCTTC
>few|TRBJ2-3|.|TRBV28
CASSWGPAQYF
TGTGCCAGCAGTTGGGGGCCAGCGCAGTATTTT